What follows are 19 T cell receptor beta chains derived from one specimen sequenced in a study of T cell repertoires in cytomegalovirus infection. TCRdb recomputed calls from the reads with MiXCR, one row per CDR3 protein. There are more than 650,000 distinct CDR3 sequences in the sample; approximately 34% occur only once, and under 3.5% lies in the top ten. Sample: PBMCs. The receptors were gathered from a human donor in good health (CMV status not recorded). Some clones in this sample may be carry-over from other donors' samples.

CDR3 region: CATSDFHRAYNEQFF. The CDR3, as DNA: TGTGCCACCAGTGATTTCCACAGGGCCTACAATGAGCAGTTCTTC. The rearrangement links TRBV24-1 to TRBJ2-1, with D possibly matching TRBD1 (6 bases). The CDR3 sequence is 15 residues long. From germline, CDR1 is KGHDR and CDR2 SFDVKD. V was pared by 1 base and J by 2 bases, with 8 bases between.

The chain has TRBV15 and TRBJ1-1; D ambiguous. Germline-derived CDR1 and CDR2 are LNHNV and YYDKDF (reference sequence). The CDR3 loop spans 15 amino acids. Trimming shortened V by 3 bases and J by 3 bases, and 14 bases separated the two germline ends. CDR3 amino acids: CATSSPGRGDTEAFF. In DNA, the CDR3 is TGTGCCACCAGCAGTCCCGGGAGAGGAGACACTGAAGCTTTCTTT.

The chain uses TRBV13 and TRBJ1-3, with D possibly TRBD1 on 5 matching bases. Trimming removed 3 bases at V and 3 bases at J, with 15 bases between. The length of the CDR3 is 16 residues. Germline V gene lookup returns CDR1 PRHDT and CDR2 FYEKMQ (reference sequence). This chain's CDR3 is CASSFRRGAGGNTIYF. The CDR3 coding sequence is TGTGCCAGCAGCTTCCGAAGGGGTGCTGGTGGAAACACCATATATTTT.

The chain recombines TRBV7-3 with TRBJ2-7, with D maybe TRBD2 (5 bases). There are 16 residues in the CDR3. Germline CDR1 and CDR2: SGHTA and FQGTGA. V lost 5 bases, J lost 2 bases, and 19 bases lay in between. The CDR3 sequence: CASSPRGSGPPYEQYF. Here the CDR3 DNA reads TGTGCCAGCAGCCCTCGAGGCAGCGGACCCCCCTACGAGCAGTACTTC.

The rearrangement joins TRBV28 to TRBJ1-5; D unresolved. The V gene lost 6 bases and the J gene lost 15 bases, with 12 bases spanning the gap. The CDR3 extends over 10 amino acids. CDR1 and CDR2 from the germline V gene are MDHEN and SYDVKM. The CDR3: CASSFSEVHF. For the CDR3, the DNA is TGTGCCAGCAGCTTCAGTGAAGTGCATTTT. The full variable domain, rest sourced from reference TRBV28 and TRBJ1-5, is DVKVTQSSRYLVKRTGEKVFLECVQDMDHENMFWYRQDPGLGLRLIYFSYDVKMKEKGDIPEGYSVSREKKERFSLILESASTNQTSMYLCASSFSEVHFGDGTRLSIL.

A remark on this clonotype: A much larger clone lies one base from this, so it may be a read error. The chain's CDR3 is CASSLITGTSGRGNAQFF. CDR3 in DNA: TGTGCCAGCAGCCTCATCACCGGGACTAGCGGGAGGGGGAATGCGCAGTTCTTC. The V gene is TRBV7-8, the J gene TRBJ2-1; the match to TRBD2 covers 16 bases. Germline V gene sequence: CDR1 SGHVS, CDR2 FQNEAQ. The CDR3 is made up of 18 amino acids.

This clonotype turned up a few times. The CDR3, as DNA: TGTGCCAGCAGTTTATTCTCGCTAGCGGGGAATGAGCAGTTCTTC. This codes for CASSLFSLAGNEQFF. The chain links TRBV12-3 or TRBV12-4 to TRBJ2-1; 9 bases match TRBD2. V lost 2 bases to trimming and J lost 7 bases; unmatched junction nucleotides: 6. This CDR3 contains 15 residues.

The V gene is TRBV29-1, the J gene TRBJ2-1, with 8 bases identical to TRBD2. Germline V gene sequence: CDR1 SQVTM, CDR2 ANQGSEA. The CDR3 length is 13 residues. Losses at the gene ends were 4 bases for V and 3 bases for J; bases not matched to a gene: 2. CDR3: CSVASGSYNEQFF. In nucleotides, the CDR3 is TGCAGCGTTGCCAGCGGGAGCTACAATGAGCAGTTCTTC.

The V call is TRBV28, the J call TRBJ2-5, with 9 nucleotides matching TRBD1. This CDR3 contains 15 residues. Germline CDR1 reads MDHEN; CDR2 reads SYDVKM. Trimming took 1 base from V and 4 from J; bases not matched to a gene: 4. The CDR3 loop reads CASSLYPGQGETQYF. Written as DNA, the CDR3 is TGTGCCAGCAGTTTATACCCGGGACAGGGAGAGACCCAGTACTTC. Looking up the rest from reference TRBV28 and TRBJ2-5 gives the full variable domain: DVKVTQSSRYLVKRTGEKVFLECVQDMDHENMFWYRQDPGLGLRLIYFSYDVKMKEKGDIPEGYSVSREKKERFSLILESASTNQTSMYLCASSLYPGQGETQYFGPGTRLLVL.

This clonotype was seen more than once but under ten times. In DNA form, the CDR3 reads TGTGCCAGCAGCCGCACGGGACAGTATAATGAAAAACTGTTTTTT. This gives the protein CASSRTGQYNEKLFF. The J gene is TRBJ1-4, the V gene TRBV7-9, with TRBD1 identical over 7 bases. V was pared by 5 bases and J by 4 bases, with 7 bases of the junction left unmatched. Looked up from germline, CDR1 is SEHNR and CDR2 is FQNEAQ (reference sequence). The CDR3 totals 15 residues.

The chain joins TRBV6-5 to TRBJ1-2; 10 bases are shared with TRBD1. J was trimmed by 1 base and V by 2 bases; bases with no gene match: 16. The CDR3 runs to 20 residues. Germline V gene lookup returns CDR1 MNHEY and CDR2 SVGAGI. The CDR3 spells CASSYATGGTGATFNYGYTF. The CDR3 DNA reads TGTGCCAGCAGTTACGCAACGGGCGGGACAGGGGCCACTTTTAACTATGGCTACACCTTC.

V is TRBV27 and J is TRBJ2-7, with TRBD1 matching over 7 bases. This CDR3 has 15 residues. V trimming: 3 bases; J trimming: 3 bases; junction bases outside the gene matches: 8. CDR1 is MNHEY, CDR2 SMNVEV, per germline (reference sequence). CDR3 in amino acids: CASSLAGTEFYEQYF. In DNA, the CDR3 is TGTGCCAGCAGTTTGGCCGGGACAGAGTTCTACGAGCAGTACTTC.

The sample holds one count of this clonotype. The chain is built from TRBV6-1 and TRBJ2-1; 16 nucleotides line up with TRBD2. With V trimmed by 1 base and J by 7 bases, 7 bases remained unmatched. CDR1 is MNHNS and CDR2 is SASEGT in the germline V gene. The CDR3 runs to 18 residues. Written as DNA, the CDR3 is TGTGCCAGCAGTGAAGGTGGGACTAGCGGGGGGGCAGGGAATGAGCAGTTCTTC. It is translated as CASSEGGTSGGAGNEQFF.

The genes are TRBV2 and TRBJ1-1, with TRBD1 matching over 7 bases. With 8 bases clipped from V and 10 bases from J, the junction kept 7 bases outside the gene matches. The CDR3 extends over 11 amino acids. The germline V gene has CDR1 SNHLY and CDR2 FYNNEI. CDR3 loop: CASPDRDGAFF. CDR3 coding DNA: TGTGCCAGCCCCGACAGGGACGGAGCTTTCTTT.

The chain uses TRBV10-2 and TRBJ1-1; tentatively, D is TRBD1 (5 bases). The CDR3 runs 13 residues. Germline V gives CDR1 WSHSY, CDR2 SAAADI. Trimming shortened V by 10 bases and J by 1 base, and 13 bases separated the two germline ends. The CDR3 is CATEWGQNTEAFF. CDR3 coding DNA: TGCGCCACCGAGTGGGGCCAGAACACTGAAGCTTTCTTT.

The chain combines TRBV12-3 or TRBV12-4 with TRBJ1-2; 9 nucleotides agree with TRBD1. With V trimmed by 8 bases and J by 0 bases, 1 base remained unmatched. This CDR3 has 13 residues. CDR3 nucleotides: TGTGCCAGCCGACAGGGGGCTAACTATGGCTACACCTTC. This sequence encodes CASRQGANYGYTF.

The chain is built from TRBV7-9 and TRBJ2-1; the D is unclear. This CDR3 comprises 14 residues. Deletions cut 1 base from V and 4 bases from J, with 8 bases between. CDR1 is SEHNR and CDR2 is FQNEAQ in the germline V gene (reference sequence). CDR3 in amino acids: CASSLVPGYNEQFF. In nucleotides, the CDR3 is TGTGCCAGCAGCTTAGTGCCTGGATACAATGAGCAGTTCTTC.

This clonotype was observed a few times. The rearrangement joins TRBV15 to TRBJ2-1; D gene ambiguous. V lost 5 bases to trimming and J lost 9 bases, with 11 bases between them. The germline V gene encodes CDR1 LNHNV and CDR2 YYDKDF (reference sequence). The CDR3 covers 12 residues. In nucleotides, the CDR3 is TGTGCCACCAGCCCAGGTGACGGTGAGCAGTTCTTC. Translated: CATSPGDGEQFF.

This clonotype was recorded a few times. The chain has TRBV19 and TRBJ1-1, with D maybe TRBD1 (6 bases). Trimming cost V 6 bases and J 0 bases, with 14 bases left between them. CDR3 size: 15 residues. Germline V lookup: CDR1 LNHDA, CDR2 SQIVND (reference sequence). CDR3 nucleotide sequence: TGTGCCAGTAGGAGGGGGGGCGCAATGAACACTGAAGCTTTCTTT. Amino acids: CASRRGGAMNTEAFF. Based on the CDR3 plus reference TRBV19 and TRBJ1-1, the full variable domain is DGGITQSPKYLFRKEGQNVTLSCEQNLNHDAMYWYRQDPGQGLRLIYYSQIVNDFQKGDIAEGYSVSREKKESFPLTVTSAQKNPTAFYLCASRRGGAMNTEAFFGQGTRLTVV.